The rows below give T cell receptor beta chains drawn from one sample of a study of cytomegalovirus exposure and HLA in healthy donors. TCRdb keeps only in-frame clones here, not all; method: immunoSEQ multiplex PCR. This sample has over 110,000 clones, with 82% found just once. The source material was PBMCs. The source of these receptors is a male donor in good health and CMV-seronegative. CDR3s leave out the opening cysteine and the closing phenylalanine or tryptophan. Fields, in order: J gene, V gene, CDR3 protein.

j_gene: TRBJ2-3
v_gene: TRBV7-2
CDR3aa: ASSSSDTQY

j_gene: TRBJ2-5
v_gene: TRBV10-3
CDR3aa: AISPHRSDRETQY

j_gene: TRBJ2-2
v_gene: TRBV7-3
CDR3aa: ASSPGPAGWDTGELF

j_gene: TRBJ1-2
v_gene: TRBV19
CDR3aa: ASTPDLTNYGYT

j_gene: TRBJ2-1
v_gene: TRBV11-2
CDR3aa: ASSLEALRGGNEQF

j_gene: TRBJ2-1
v_gene: TRBV9
CDR3aa: ASSVGGLAGDDYNEQF

j_gene: TRBJ2-7
v_gene: TRBV20-1
CDR3aa: SASSYEQY

j_gene: TRBJ1-2
v_gene: TRBV4-3
CDR3aa: ASSQDLGTEGGYT

j_gene: TRBJ1-3
v_gene: TRBV28
CDR3aa: ASSSATGLGNTIY

j_gene: TRBJ1-2
v_gene: TRBV4-1
CDR3aa: ASSQVPSVNYGYT

j_gene: TRBJ1-2
v_gene: TRBV9
CDR3aa: ASSVVEGSGYYGYT

j_gene: TRBJ2-1
v_gene: TRBV4-2
CDR3aa: ASSRAPRLPGTF

j_gene: TRBJ1-3
v_gene: TRBV7-9
CDR3aa: ASSYGHGWKGTIY

j_gene: TRBJ1-1
v_gene: TRBV18
CDR3aa: ASSLRREGFMNTEAF

j_gene: TRBJ1-1
v_gene: TRBV30
CDR3aa: AWSVRSWDRAYTRANTEAF